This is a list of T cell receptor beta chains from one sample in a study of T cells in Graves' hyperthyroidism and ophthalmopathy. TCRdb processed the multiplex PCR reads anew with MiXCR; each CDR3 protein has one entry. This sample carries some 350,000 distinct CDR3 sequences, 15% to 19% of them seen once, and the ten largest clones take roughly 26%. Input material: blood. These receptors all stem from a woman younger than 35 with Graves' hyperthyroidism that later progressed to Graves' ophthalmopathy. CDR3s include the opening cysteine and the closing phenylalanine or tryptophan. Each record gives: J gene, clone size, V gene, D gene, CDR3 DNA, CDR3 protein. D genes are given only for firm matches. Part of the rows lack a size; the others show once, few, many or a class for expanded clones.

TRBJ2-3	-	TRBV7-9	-	TGTGCCAGCAGCCCAGACCGGGGGGCTGGGGATACGCAGTATTTT	CASSPDRGAGDTQYF
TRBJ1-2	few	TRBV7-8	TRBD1	TGTGCCAGCAGCTTACAGGGGGCCTCTAACTATGGCTACACCTTC	CASSLQGASNYGYTF
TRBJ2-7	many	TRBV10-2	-	TGCGCCAGCAGTGGAATGGCCCCTCGACTGGGAAGTGTCTCCTACGAGCAGTACTTC	CASSGMAPRLGSVSYEQYF
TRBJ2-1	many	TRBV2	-	TGTGCCAGCAGTGATCTGACGGCTGGCAATGAGCAGTTCTTC	CASSDLTAGNEQFF
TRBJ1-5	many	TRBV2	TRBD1	TGTGCCAGCAGTGACGTGACAGGGGGCGGCTTGGGCAATCAGCCCCAGCATTTT	CASSDVTGGGLGNQPQHF
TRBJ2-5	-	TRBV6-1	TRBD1	TGTGCCAGCAGATCCGGGACAGCCCAAGAGACCCAGTACTTC	CASRSGTAQETQYF
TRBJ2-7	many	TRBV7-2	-	TGTGCCAGCAGTTTAGGGAGTCCCTACGAGCAGTACTTC	CASSLGSPYEQYF
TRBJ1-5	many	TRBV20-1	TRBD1	TGCAGTGCTGCCTACCCCAGGGGGCTATACAATCAGCCCCAGCATTTT	CSAAYPRGLYNQPQHF
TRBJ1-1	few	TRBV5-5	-	TGTGCCAGCAGCTTACCCCACGGTTCCACTGAAGCTTTCTTT	CASSLPHGSTEAFF
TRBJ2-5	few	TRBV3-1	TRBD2	TGTGCCAGCAGCCCGGGGACTAGCATGAAAGAGACCCAGTACTTC	CASSPGTSMKETQYF
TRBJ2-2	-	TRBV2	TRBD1	TGTGCCAGCAGAGACAGGGTTGGCACCGGGGAGCTGTTTTTT	CASRDRVGTGELFF
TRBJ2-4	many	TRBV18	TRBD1	TGTGCCAGCTCACCCCTAGGGACAGGGGTTGCCAAAAACATTCAGTACTTC	CASSPLGTGVAKNIQYF
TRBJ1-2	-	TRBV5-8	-	TGTGCCAGCAGCTTGGTTAGACGGTATTACGGCTACACCTTC	CASSLVRRYYGYTF
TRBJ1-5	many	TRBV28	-	TGTGCCAGCAGTTTGGCCTTTTGGAGCAATCAGCCCCAGCATTTT	CASSLAFWSNQPQHF
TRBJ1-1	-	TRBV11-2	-	TGTGCCAGCAGCCCCCGCATCATGAACACTGAAGCTTTCTTT	CASSPRIMNTEAFF
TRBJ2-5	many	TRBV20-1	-	TGCAGTGCTAGTTCCCCTAAGGCCCCCCAAGAGACCCAGTACTTC	CSASSPKAPQETQYF
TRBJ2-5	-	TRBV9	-	TGTGCCAGCAGCGTAGGGCGGTCCCAAGAGACCCAGTACTTC	CASSVGRSQETQYF
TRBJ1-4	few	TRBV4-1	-	TGCGCCAGCAGCCGAACCGACAGCGGCTTTGAAAAACTGTTTTTT	CASSRTDSGFEKLFF
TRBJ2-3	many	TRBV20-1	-	TGCAGTGCTGGTCCTAGCACAGATACGCAGTATTTT	CSAGPSTDTQYF
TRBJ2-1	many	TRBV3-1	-	TGTGCCAGCAGCCAAGATCCTTCCCTAAATGGCAATGAGCAGTTCTTC	CASSQDPSLNGNEQFF
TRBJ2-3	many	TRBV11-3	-	TGTGCCAGCAGCTCCCACCAGGCAGATACGCAGTATTTT	CASSSHQADTQYF
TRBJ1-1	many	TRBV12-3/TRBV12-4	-	TGTGCCAGCAACCTAGACGCAAGGGCCGAAGCTTTCTTT	CASNLDARAEAFF
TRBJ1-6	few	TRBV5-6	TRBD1	TGTGCCAGCAGCCTAACAATTGGACAGGGAACGACACCCCTCCACTTT	CASSLTIGQGTTPLHF
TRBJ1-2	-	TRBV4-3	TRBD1	TGCGCCAGCAGCCAAGAACCGGACAGGGAGTTATTTCCCAACTATGGCTACACCTTC	CASSQEPDRELFPNYGYTF
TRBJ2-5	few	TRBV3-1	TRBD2	TGTGCCAGCACAAGGACTAGCGGTTTCGGACTAAGGGGAGAGACCCAGTACTTC	CASTRTSGFGLRGETQYF
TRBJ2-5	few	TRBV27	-	TGTGCCAGCAGTTTATCGGGCAGGGGTTCGGAGACCCAGTACTTC	CASSLSGRGSETQYF
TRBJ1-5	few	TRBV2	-	TGTGCCAGCAGGGGGTATAGCAATCAGCCCCAGCATTTT	CASRGYSNQPQHF
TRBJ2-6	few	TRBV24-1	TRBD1	TGTGCCACCAGTGATATGGGCAGGGGGCTGGGGGCCAACGTCCTGACTTTC	CATSDMGRGLGANVLTF
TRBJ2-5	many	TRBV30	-	TGTGCCTGGAGCGCTGGACTGTCCCTAGGGACCCAGTACTTC	CAWSAGLSLGTQYF
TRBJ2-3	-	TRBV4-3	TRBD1	TGCGCCAGCAGCCAAGTTATGGTCGGGACAGGGAGGTTAGATACGCAGTATTTT	CASSQVMVGTGRLDTQYF
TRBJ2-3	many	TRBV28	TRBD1	TGTGCCAGCAGTTTGGCAGGGGGTTTTATCTCGGGCACAGATACGCAGTATTTT	CASSLAGGFISGTDTQYF
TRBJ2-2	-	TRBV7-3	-	TGTGCCAGCAGCTTAATCGGCCGCACCGGGGAGCTGTTTTTT	CASSLIGRTGELFF
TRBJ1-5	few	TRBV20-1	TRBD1	TGCAGTGCCCCGGACAGGGGGTCAGAGCAGCCCCAGCATTTT	CSAPDRGSEQPQHF
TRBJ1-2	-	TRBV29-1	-	TGCAGCGTTGAAGATTGGGGGTCTGACGGCTACACCTTC	CSVEDWGSDGYTF
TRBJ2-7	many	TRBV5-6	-	TGTGCCAGCAGCTTTAACAAAATGCCGGGTTCCTACGAGCAGTACTTC	CASSFNKMPGSYEQYF
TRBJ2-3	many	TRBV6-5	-	TGTGCCAGCAGTTATCGGCTAGCTGCGGGTACGCAGTATTTT	CASSYRLAAGTQYF
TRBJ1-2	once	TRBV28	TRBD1	TGTGCCAGCAGCGACAGGGGGGTTAACTATGGCTACACCTTC	CASSDRGVNYGYTF
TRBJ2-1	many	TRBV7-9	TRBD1	TGTGCCAGCAGGTCAACAGGGGCTAGCTCCTACAATGAGCAGTTCTTC	CASRSTGASSYNEQFF
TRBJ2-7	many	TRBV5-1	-	TGCGCCAGCAGCTTGGAGGCCTCCCCATCCTACGAGCAGTACTTC	CASSLEASPSYEQYF
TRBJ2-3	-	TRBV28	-	TGTGCCAGCAGTTTTTTGGGCCCAGATACGCAGTATTTT	CASSFLGPDTQYF
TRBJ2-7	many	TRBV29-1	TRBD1	TGCAGCGCAAAGACAGGGTACCTCGAGCAGTACTTC	CSAKTGYLEQYF
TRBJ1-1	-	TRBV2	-	TGTGCCAGCGCCCCCCCCCCGGGGACTGAAGCTTTCTTT	CASAPPPGTEAFF
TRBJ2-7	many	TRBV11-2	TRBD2	TGTGCCAGCAGCGACCCGGACGCACCGTGGGCTAGCGGGAAATACTACGAGCAGTACTTC	CASSDPDAPWASGKYYEQYF
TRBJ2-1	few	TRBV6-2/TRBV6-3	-	TGTGCCAGCAGAGTAGGGGAGACGGATCACAATGAGCAGTTCTTC	CASRVGETDHNEQFF
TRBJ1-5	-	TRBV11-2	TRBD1	TGTGCCAGCAGCTCGTATTCAGGGGGCAAGAGCAATCAGCCCCAGCATTTT	CASSSYSGGKSNQPQHF